This is a list of T cell receptor beta chains from one sample in a study of shared clonotypes between healthy human individuals. Sequencing used immunoSEQ multiplex PCR; TCRdb keeps in-frame clones, though not all of them. The sample carries about 590,000 clones, around 95% recorded once. Sequenced: naive CD8+ T cells sorted from blood. The source is a woman aged 25 to 39 in good health. Each CDR3 is given with its conserved first and last residue. Fields, in order: J gene, D gene, V gene, clone size, CDR3 DNA, CDR3 protein. D genes are given only for firm matches. Rows may omit the clone size; those that give it use once, few, many or a size class.

j_gene: TRBJ1-1
d_gene: -
v_gene: TRBV28
abundance: once
CDR3nt: TGTGCCAGCAGTTTAACGCTAACGAACACTGAAGCTTTCTTT
CDR3aa: CASSLTLTNTEAFF

j_gene: TRBJ2-1
d_gene: -
v_gene: TRBV4-1
abundance: -
CDR3nt: TGCGCCAGCAGCCACCGGACAGATAGCTCCTACAATGAGCAGTTCTTC
CDR3aa: CASSHRTDSSYNEQFF

j_gene: TRBJ1-5
d_gene: -
v_gene: TRBV7-9
abundance: once
CDR3nt: TGTGCCAGCAGCTTAGGCGTCAGGGCTAATCAGCCCCAGCATTTT
CDR3aa: CASSLGVRANQPQHF

j_gene: TRBJ1-1
d_gene: -
v_gene: TRBV5-4
abundance: -
CDR3nt: TGTGCCAGCAGCCCCGCTAGATGGGGAGACACTGAAGCTTTCTTT
CDR3aa: CASSPARWGDTEAFF

j_gene: TRBJ1-1
d_gene: TRBD1
v_gene: TRBV5-1
abundance: -
CDR3nt: TGCGCCAGCAGCGGCTTCCGGGGGGACAGGGGTACTGAAGCTTTCTTT
CDR3aa: CASSGFRGDRGTEAFF

j_gene: TRBJ1-1
d_gene: -
v_gene: TRBV7-9
abundance: -
CDR3nt: TGTGCCAGCAGTTGGGAGGGGAACACTGAAGCTTTCTTT
CDR3aa: CASSWEGNTEAFF

j_gene: TRBJ1-2
d_gene: TRBD1
v_gene: TRBV9
abundance: -
CDR3nt: TGTGCCAGCAGCACTAGGACAGGGAGGGGAGGCTACACCTTC
CDR3aa: CASSTRTGRGGYTF

j_gene: TRBJ2-3
d_gene: -
v_gene: TRBV29-1
abundance: -
CDR3nt: TGCAGCGTGGCTACCGTAGGCCCTTCAGATACGCAGTATTTT
CDR3aa: CSVATVGPSDTQYF

j_gene: TRBJ2-5
d_gene: TRBD2
v_gene: TRBV19
abundance: -
CDR3nt: TGTGCCAGTAGTATAGGGACTAGTGGGGGGTCGTTCTTAGAGACCCAGTACTTC
CDR3aa: CASSIGTSGGSFLETQYF

j_gene: TRBJ2-7
d_gene: -
v_gene: TRBV5-4
abundance: -
CDR3nt: TGTGCCAGCAGCTCGGACAGCTACGAGCAGTACTTC
CDR3aa: CASSSDSYEQYF

j_gene: TRBJ2-2
d_gene: -
v_gene: TRBV5-6
abundance: -
CDR3nt: TGTGCCAGCAGCTTCTCCACCGGGACAAGTAACACCGGGGAGCTGTTTTTT
CDR3aa: CASSFSTGTSNTGELFF

j_gene: TRBJ1-1
d_gene: TRBD1
v_gene: TRBV11-1
abundance: -
CDR3nt: TGTGCCAGCAGCATGCGGACCGACAGGGCTAACACTGAAGCTTTCTTT
CDR3aa: CASSMRTDRANTEAFF

j_gene: TRBJ1-5
d_gene: -
v_gene: TRBV28
abundance: -
CDR3nt: TGTGCCAGCAGTGACAATCAGCCCCAGCATTTT
CDR3aa: CASSDNQPQHF

j_gene: TRBJ2-7
d_gene: -
v_gene: TRBV10-1
abundance: -
CDR3nt: TGCGCCAGTGATGGCGGGAAAGCCCCCTTCTCCCTCCCCGAGCAGTACTTC
CDR3aa: CASDGGKAPFSLPEQYF

j_gene: TRBJ1-1
d_gene: -
v_gene: TRBV28
abundance: -
CDR3nt: TGTGCCAGCAGTTTAACCATGAACACTGAAGCTTTCTTT
CDR3aa: CASSLTMNTEAFF

j_gene: TRBJ2-1
d_gene: -
v_gene: TRBV11-2
abundance: once
CDR3nt: TGTGCCAGCAGCTTAGCAGGGACGTGGAGCTCCTACAATGAGCAGTTCTTC
CDR3aa: CASSLAGTWSSYNEQFF

j_gene: TRBJ2-1
d_gene: -
v_gene: TRBV5-6
abundance: -
CDR3nt: TGTGCCAGCAGCTTGGCGGCGCGCCCTGAGCAGTTCTTC
CDR3aa: CASSLAARPEQFF

j_gene: TRBJ2-1
d_gene: -
v_gene: TRBV7-9
abundance: -
CDR3nt: TGTGCCAGCAGCTTTAAGGAGGGCCTAAATGAGCAGTTCTTC
CDR3aa: CASSFKEGLNEQFF

j_gene: TRBJ2-7
d_gene: TRBD2
v_gene: TRBV14
abundance: -
CDR3nt: TGTGCCAGCAGCCAGGGGGGGACCTACGAGCAGTACTTC
CDR3aa: CASSQGGTYEQYF

j_gene: TRBJ2-7
d_gene: TRBD2
v_gene: TRBV5-6
abundance: -
CDR3nt: TGTGCCAGCAGCTCCGGACTAGCGGGAACCTACGAGCAGTACTTC
CDR3aa: CASSSGLAGTYEQYF

j_gene: TRBJ2-5
d_gene: TRBD2
v_gene: TRBV19
abundance: -
CDR3nt: TGTGCCAGTAGTATAGTCGGTAGCGGGGCCCTTTCCCAAGAGACCCAGTACTTC
CDR3aa: CASSIVGSGALSQETQYF

j_gene: TRBJ1-5
d_gene: -
v_gene: TRBV4-1
abundance: -
CDR3nt: TGCGCCAGCAGCCAATATGACGGTAGCAATCAGCCCCAGCATTTT
CDR3aa: CASSQYDGSNQPQHF

j_gene: TRBJ1-5
d_gene: -
v_gene: TRBV7-8
abundance: -
CDR3nt: TGTGCCAGCAGCTTGGGGACGGGTGGCAATCAGCCCCAGCATTTT
CDR3aa: CASSLGTGGNQPQHF

j_gene: TRBJ2-3
d_gene: -
v_gene: TRBV29-1
abundance: -
CDR3nt: TGCAGCGTGCCCGACAGAGCAGATACGCAGTATTTT
CDR3aa: CSVPDRADTQYF

j_gene: TRBJ2-1
d_gene: -
v_gene: TRBV13
abundance: -
CDR3nt: TGTGCCAGCAGCTTGTCGAGCTCCTACAATGAGCAGTTCTTC
CDR3aa: CASSLSSSYNEQFF

j_gene: TRBJ2-7
d_gene: -
v_gene: TRBV5-5
abundance: -
CDR3nt: TGTGCCAGCAGCTTAGAGGGACACGTCACCTACGAGCAGTACTTC
CDR3aa: CASSLEGHVTYEQYF

j_gene: TRBJ2-1
d_gene: TRBD2
v_gene: TRBV27
abundance: -
CDR3nt: TGTGCCAGCAGTTTCTCTGTTCCTAGCGGGGTCAACAATGAGCAGTTCTTC
CDR3aa: CASSFSVPSGVNNEQFF

j_gene: TRBJ2-7
d_gene: -
v_gene: TRBV19
abundance: -
CDR3nt: TGTGCCAGTAGTCACACCGCCGGGACGGAAACCTACGAGCAGTACTTC
CDR3aa: CASSHTAGTETYEQYF

j_gene: TRBJ1-5
d_gene: -
v_gene: TRBV4-1
abundance: once
CDR3nt: TGCGCCAGCAGCCCAAAGGGGGACGGTAGCAATCAGCCCCAGCATTTT
CDR3aa: CASSPKGDGSNQPQHF

j_gene: TRBJ2-1
d_gene: -
v_gene: TRBV7-9
abundance: -
CDR3nt: TGTGCCAGCAGTAATAGCGAGTACAATGAGCAGTTCTTC
CDR3aa: CASSNSEYNEQFF

j_gene: TRBJ1-1
d_gene: -
v_gene: TRBV6-5
abundance: -
CDR3nt: TGTGCCAGCTCGGCAGGGCCCCCGACTGAAGCTTTCTTT
CDR3aa: CASSAGPPTEAFF

j_gene: TRBJ2-2
d_gene: TRBD2
v_gene: TRBV7-6
abundance: -
CDR3nt: TGTGCCAGCAGCTTAGGCGGGAGGACTAGCGGCACCGGGGAGCTGTTTTTT
CDR3aa: CASSLGGRTSGTGELFF

j_gene: TRBJ1-1
d_gene: -
v_gene: TRBV29-1
abundance: once
CDR3nt: TGCAGCGTTGAAGAAGGGCCCCTGAACACTGAAGCTTTCTTT
CDR3aa: CSVEEGPLNTEAFF

j_gene: TRBJ2-7
d_gene: -
v_gene: TRBV5-4
abundance: -
CDR3nt: TGTGCCAGCAGCTTTGGGGCGGAGCAGTACTTC
CDR3aa: CASSFGAEQYF

j_gene: TRBJ1-5
d_gene: -
v_gene: TRBV6-6
abundance: -
CDR3nt: TGTGCCAGCAGCTCAGCGAGCAATCAGCCCCAGCATTTT
CDR3aa: CASSSASNQPQHF

j_gene: TRBJ2-7
d_gene: -
v_gene: TRBV25-1
abundance: -
CDR3nt: TGTGCCAGCAGTGAAGGGGTCAGGGCGTACGAGCAGTACTTC
CDR3aa: CASSEGVRAYEQYF

j_gene: TRBJ1-4
d_gene: TRBD1
v_gene: TRBV27
abundance: -
CDR3nt: TGTGCCAGCACCAACATAGACAGACAGGGAATGATCGAAAAACTGTTTTTT
CDR3aa: CASTNIDRQGMIEKLFF

j_gene: TRBJ1-4
d_gene: TRBD1
v_gene: TRBV4-2
abundance: -
CDR3nt: TGTGCCAGCAGCCAAGAATGGCAGGGGGCCGGGGAAAAACTGTTTTTT
CDR3aa: CASSQEWQGAGEKLFF

j_gene: TRBJ2-1
d_gene: -
v_gene: TRBV11-2
abundance: once
CDR3nt: TGTGCCAGCAGCTTAGCGGGAGTGTTGGCAGTCTCCTACAATGAGCAGTTCTTC
CDR3aa: CASSLAGVLAVSYNEQFF

j_gene: TRBJ2-1
d_gene: -
v_gene: TRBV20-1
abundance: -
CDR3nt: TGCAGTGCTAGGGTGCAATCTGAGCAGTTCTTC
CDR3aa: CSARVQSEQFF

j_gene: TRBJ2-7
d_gene: TRBD2
v_gene: TRBV28
abundance: -
CDR3nt: TGTGCCACCTCCTTGGGAGGGGCCTACGAGCAGTACTTC
CDR3aa: CATSLGGAYEQYF

j_gene: TRBJ2-3
d_gene: -
v_gene: TRBV6-1
abundance: -
CDR3nt: TGTGCCAGCAGTGAATGGGCAAAAGCGCTCTCGGATACGCAGTATTTT
CDR3aa: CASSEWAKALSDTQYF

j_gene: TRBJ2-6
d_gene: -
v_gene: TRBV27
abundance: -
CDR3nt: TGTGCCAGCAGTTTATCATTCTCTGGGGCCAACGTCCTGACTTTC
CDR3aa: CASSLSFSGANVLTF

j_gene: TRBJ1-1
d_gene: TRBD1
v_gene: TRBV27
abundance: -
CDR3nt: TGTGCCAGCAGTCCACGGCCGGGACAGATGAACACTGAAGCTTTCTTT
CDR3aa: CASSPRPGQMNTEAFF